This TCR beta chain was retrieved from a study of T cell responses to AZD1222 COVID-19 vaccine (TCRdb year 2021). As for the study more broadly: AZD1222 recipients given second doses at about 4 weeks or at about 12 weeks were pooled, since spike-specific TCR depth and breadth were not found to differ between the two schedules. TCR sequencing covered more than 230 trial participants: 200 to 210 given two doses of AZD1222 and 26 given two doses of MenACWY control vaccine. Trial participants were enrolled into age subgroups of 18-55, 56-69 and 70-plus years, which contained around 140, 26 and 57 TCR-sequenced participants, respectively.

The CDR3 regions of human TCRbeta chains were analyzed by immunosequencing. The original methods were these. Repertoire TCRs were checked for matches against a reference library of SARS-CoV-2-specific TCRs that had been generated using the MIRA antigen-specificity platform. Breadth meant the fraction of unique TCRs that were SARS-CoV-2-associated, whereas depth meant the fraction of total T cells that were SARS-CoV-2-associated. Using the MIRA data, every spike-specific TCR was mapped to the spike region that the TCR reacted to and assigned to either a CD4 or a CD8 class. Log10-transformed breadth and depth values were compared by one-way ANOVA with Sidak's multiple comparisons tests. Here the immuneACCESS table is served through TCRdb, limited to in-frame sequences with V and J called. Missing clones are a known gap in these copies; in checked studies unresolved V genes cover under half, and the rest lacks a known reason. V, J and clone size were drawn from that table, and D and trimming were deduced from the DNA. For this sample the table gives some 100,000 clones, of which approximately 90% were detected only once. The ten largest clones represent about 3.3% of the sample.

The CDR3 numbers 16 residues from cysteine through phenylalanine. Only the CDR3 portion is preserved as DNA: 48 bases, with reading frame beginning at the first base. CDR1 is given as SGHRS and CDR2 as YFSETQ, both from the germline V gene. The germline ends are 13 bases apart after V is trimmed by 0 bases and J by 0 bases. Taken with the paper, the label for time point translates to: baseline before first vaccination. Vaccinee samples were obtained from the UK trials COV001 and COV002, which included a single-blind randomized controlled phase 2/3 trial of AZD1222 (ChAdOx1 nCoV-19) in healthy adults. For TCRbeta chain sequencing, PBMC samples from trial participants were taken at day 0 and at day 28 after the second dose. Broader findings and caveats from the paper: Participants were mostly white British and included more females than males, and it was suggested by the authors that clonal diversity may have been underestimated. Vaccine-associated CD4 TCRs spanned the whole spike protein, with dominant responses in regions 160-218 and 743-854. Conclusions about previously exposed vaccinees are limited because only five to seven AZD1222 recipients were SARS-CoV-2 seropositive at baseline. Because no samples from the day 14 peak response were available, repertoires could be characterized only after the peak T cell response. After two AZD1222 doses, both the breadth and the depth of spike-specific TCRs were significantly higher than at day 0 and than in MenACWY recipients. Nearly half of unique spike-specific TCRs reportedly recognized epitopes outside regions mutated in the B.1.351 and B.1.1.7 variants. In the small 56-69-year group, the increase in depth fell short of significance, most likely because of low power.

A word on this clone: No cognate antigen has been identified for it. No qualities accompany the bases; no much larger clone lies one base away.

The origin of this receptor is an adult in good health. The chain is assembled from TRBV5-1 and TRBJ2-7; the D call is tentative, TRBD1 or TRBD2, as each matches 5 bases. The material was peripheral blood, obtained on day 0 of AZD1222 vaccination. The DNA reads as follows: TGCGCCAGCAGCTTGGCCTCGGGGCGGAGCTCCTACGAGCAGTACTTC. It specifies CASSLASGRSSYEQYF.